One TCR beta chain is described in this entry. The antigen is not known. 13 Jbeta primers and 60 Vbeta primers were used for the PCR. Assay: immunoSEQ multiplex PCR; the TCRdb copy retains only in-frame clones and omits some. The data show some 130,000 clones, about 68% seen once. This sample stems from a study of cytomegalovirus exposure and HLA in healthy donors. Study in general: Within an early data release were about 85 million unique TCRs drawn from HLA-typed donors. Within the Caucasian-associated ancestry cluster were 81% of the 398 genotyped donors.

Findings and limits, study-wide: Later on, analysis showed that most CMV-associated TCR beta chains appeared to be HLA-restricted. Sequencing likely caused a cluster of highly shared sequence variants.

Germline lookup yields CDR1 SGHTA and CDR2 FQGNSA. This CDR3 contains 14 residues. Trimming left V 5 bases short and J 2 bases short, with 11 bases between. Sequencing used PBMCs. The chain joins TRBV7-2 to TRBJ2-3, with D uncertain. The receptor's source is a human donor in good health. The CDR3 region is CASSPREATDTQYF. For the CDR3, the DNA is TGTGCCAGCAGCCCACGCGAGGCCACAGATACGCAGTATTTT.